The clone carrying this T cell receptor beta chain was observed a handful of times. Its antigen is unknown. This sample was included in a study of CD8+ T cells in alopecia areata. On the study more broadly: Oral tofacitinib (5 to 10 mg twice daily) was administered to treated patients. Treatment with tofacitinib (6 to 18 months) was followed by 6 months off drug.

Study-level points and caveats: Patients displayed less clarity in TCR sharing than mice, a finding possibly related to HLA. Sequencing of scalp samples also captures resident alphabeta T cells of normal skin.

The length of the CDR3 is 15 residues. V was pared by 2 bases and J by 0 bases, with 9 bases between. Germline CDR1 is SGHVS and CDR2 is FNYEAQ. Reverse transcription of extracted RNA yielded cDNA, which provided the sequencing template. Assay used: immunoSEQ multiplex PCR; TCRdb lists only in-frame clones, some missing. The data show around 250,000 clones, 65% to 70% seen once. The sequence was obtained from a human donor with alopecia areata. This sample comprised CD4+ T cells sorted from blood, obtained at week 0. V and J are TRBV7-6 and TRBJ2-3, with no clear D. The CDR3 DNA follows: TGTGCCAGCAGCTTACTAGTTATCAGCACAGATACGCAGTATTTT. Protein: CASSLLVISTDTQYF.